What follows describes a single T cell receptor beta chain. Its antigen is as yet unknown. One junction end disagrees with the germline gene, perhaps due to a read error. The CDR3 runs 13 residues. Germline CDR1 reads MGHRA; CDR2 reads YSYEKL. This sample stems from a study of breast tumors, draining lymph nodes, adjacent tissues. General study points: Data only fit, rather than demonstrated, lymph node origin of most tumor T cells.

Axillary draining lymph nodes of breast cancer patients supplied the node samples. A single record per CDR3 protein comes from TCRdb applying MiXCR to the multiplex PCR reads. Here the sample spans 290,000 or so distinct CDR3 sequences, about 30% being singletons. V usage is TRBV4-1 and J usage is TRBJ2-7; 7 bases agree with TRBD1. The source of this sequence is a female donor with breast cancer. Some clones in this sample may be carry-over from other donors' samples. Sequences were obtained from axillary lymph node tissue. In DNA, the CDR3 is TGCGCCAGCAGCCGGGACAGAGACTACGAGCAACACTTC. It specifies CASSRDRDYEQHF.